The next 20 T cell receptor beta chains were all read from a single sample in a study of cytomegalovirus exposure and HLA in healthy donors. Amplification used 60 Vbeta primers and 13 Jbeta primers. Clones were read by immunoSEQ multiplex PCR, and TCRdb kept only the in-frame ones, dropping some. The data hold some 170,000 clones, with approximately 80% observed a single time. The sample comprised PBMCs. These receptors were collected from a woman in her thirties in good health and CMV-seropositive.

This chain uses TRBV27 with TRBJ1-2; TRBD1 matches 9 bases. The CDR3 loop spans 13 amino acids. Per the germline V gene, CDR1 is MNHEY and CDR2 is SMNVEV (reference sequence). Germline trimming cut 4 bases from V and 6 bases from J; bases unmatched to any gene: 3. The CDR3 spells CASSSDRGNGYTF. Written as DNA, the CDR3 is TGTGCCAGCAGTTCGGACAGGGGAAATGGCTACACCTTC.

This chain connects TRBV5-1 to TRBJ2-5; 10 bases are shared with TRBD1. Germline loops: CDR1 SGHRS, CDR2 YFSETQ. The junction had 6 bases not matched to a gene; V was cut back by 0 bases and J by 7 bases. The CDR3 has 15 residues. CDR3 loop: CASSLGTGGSVTQYF. In DNA, the CDR3 is TGCGCCAGCAGCTTGGGGACAGGGGGTAGTGTGACCCAGTACTTC.

The chain is built from TRBV18 and TRBJ1-5, with 8 positions matching TRBD1. The junction had 15 bases not matched to a gene; V was cut back by 3 bases and J by 11 bases. The CDR3 runs to 16 residues. Looked up from germline, CDR1 is KGHSH and CDR2 is LQKENI. CDR3 DNA: TGTGCCAGCTCACCCTCCGGGACAGGAGGGGCCCGGGCCCAGCATTTT. It codes for CASSPSGTGGARAQHF. Combining the CDR3 with reference TRBV18 and TRBJ1-5 gives the whole variable domain NAGVMQNPRHLVRRRGQEARLRCSPMKGHSHVYWYRQLPEEGLKFMVYLQKENIIDESGMPKERFSAEFPKEGPSILRIQQVVRGDSAAYFCASSPSGTGGARAQHFGDGTRLSIL.

This clone appeared once. The chain's CDR3 is CASSLGGAQNYGYTF. CDR3 coding DNA: TGTGCCAGCAGTTTAGGGGGGGCGCAAAACTATGGCTACACCTTC. V gene TRBV27 combines with J gene TRBJ1-2, with D perhaps TRBD1 (6 bases). The CDR3 spans 15 residues. Trimming took off 2 bases at V and 2 bases at J, with 12 bases between the two ends. Germline CDR1 reads MNHEY; CDR2 reads SMNVEV (reference sequence).

The chain carries TRBV7-2 and TRBJ2-7, with 7 bases lining up with TRBD2. CDR3 size: 14 residues. Germline loops: CDR1 SGHTA, CDR2 FQGNSA. J lost 5 bases, V lost 4 bases, and 8 bases had no gene match. CDR3 protein: CASSSSGARDEQYF. CDR3 coding DNA: TGTGCCAGCAGCTCAAGCGGGGCCAGGGACGAGCAGTACTTC.

The chain recombines TRBV6-1 with TRBJ2-3, with a weak D call TRBD2 (5 bases). The germline gives CDR1 MNHNS, CDR2 SASEGT. V gave up 2 bases and J gave up 0 bases, with 12 bases separating them. There are 16 residues in the CDR3. Written as DNA, the CDR3 is TGTGCCAGCAGTGAACGGCAGCGGAGTAGCACAGATACGCAGTATTTT. Translating gives CASSERQRSSTDTQYF.

The J gene is TRBJ2-7, the V gene TRBV18; D not resolved. The germline V gene has CDR1 KGHSH and CDR2 LQKENI. The CDR3 loop spans 15 amino acids. Trimming took off 3 bases at V and 1 base at J, with 13 bases between the two ends. The CDR3 loop reads CASSPPALQSYEQYF. The CDR3 nucleotides are TGTGCCAGCTCACCCCCGGCATTACAGTCCTACGAGCAGTACTTC.

The chain employs TRBV4-2 and TRBJ2-6; possible D gene TRBD1, 5 bases. V lost 1 base, J lost 0 bases, and 10 bases lay in between. The CDR3 is made up of 17 amino acids. Looked up from germline, CDR1 is LGHNA and CDR2 is YNFKEQ. For the CDR3, the DNA is TGTGCCAGCAGCCAAGGAGACAGCCGCTCTGGGGCCAACGTCCTGACTTTC. As protein: CASSQGDSRSGANVLTF.

The gene calls are TRBV6-4 and TRBJ1-5; D remains unclear. The CDR3 has 14 amino acids. V was shortened by 8 bases and J by 7 bases, with 18 bases between the two germline ends. Germline assignment: CDR1 MRHNA and CDR2 SNTAGT. The chain's CDR3 is CASSSRFSKQPQHF. The CDR3, as DNA: TGTGCCAGCTCGAGCAGGTTCTCGAAGCAGCCCCAGCATTTT.

The CDR3 loop reads CASSQKAGGLDQPQHF. CDR3 DNA: TGCGCCAGCAGCCAAAAGGCAGGGGGATTAGATCAGCCCCAGCATTTT. V is TRBV4-1 and J is TRBJ1-5; 7 positions match TRBD1. In germline, CDR1 is MGHRA, CDR2 YSYEKL. The CDR3 spans 16 residues. After removal of 2 bases from V and 5 bases from J, the junction contained 9 bases not matched to a gene.

This rearrangement joins TRBV6-1 to TRBJ1-1, with D hard to call. V was trimmed by 9 bases and J by 4 bases, leaving 15 bases between them. CDR3 size: 13 residues. CDR1 and CDR2 from the germline V gene are MNHNS and SASEGT. Here the CDR3 reads CASRKESGTEAFF. CDR3 DNA sequence: TGTGCCAGTCGGAAGGAATCAGGCACTGAAGCTTTCTTT.

This clone was counted a few times. J is TRBJ1-6 and V is TRBV4-1; possibly TRBD1 for D (6 bases). The CDR3 sequence is 15 residues long. The V gene lost 2 bases and the J gene lost 7 bases, with 12 bases spanning the gap. Per the germline V gene, CDR1 is MGHRA and CDR2 is YSYEKL. The CDR3 loop reads CASSQIDRSNSPLHF. DNA for the CDR3: TGCGCCAGCAGCCAAATAGACAGGAGCAATTCACCCCTCCACTTT.

The table lists this clone with a few counts. V gene TRBV6-5 combines with J gene TRBJ2-7; no definite D call. Germline assignment: CDR1 MNHEY and CDR2 SVGAGI. Trimming removed 4 bases from V and 3 bases from J, with 16 bases in between. The length of the CDR3 is 15 residues. CDR3 region: CASSSPGGGGYEQYF. CDR3 in DNA: TGTGCCAGCAGTTCCCCCGGCGGCGGCGGCTACGAGCAGTACTTC.

The CDR3 DNA sequence: TGTGCCAGCAGCCCAGGGACAGGGTTAAAGGGGTACAATGAGCAGTTCTTC. Residues: CASSPGTGLKGYNEQFF. The chain recombines TRBV7-9 with TRBJ2-1; TRBD1 aligns across 9 bases. The germline V gene has CDR1 SEHNR and CDR2 FQNEAQ (reference sequence). The junction had 12 bases not matched to a gene; V was cut back by 5 bases and J by 4 bases. CDR3 length: 17 amino acids.

The rearrangement links TRBV7-8 to TRBJ1-4; no clear D. This CDR3 has 14 amino acids. With 5 bases removed from V and 1 base from J, the gap between germline ends came to 8 bases. Germline V gene data show CDR1 as SGHVS and CDR2 as FQNEAQ. CDR3: CASSPPGTNEKLFF. CDR3 nucleotide sequence: TGTGCCAGCAGCCCTCCGGGAACTAATGAAAAACTGTTTTTT.

The rearrangement joins TRBV11-1 to TRBJ2-4; 9 bases are a match to TRBD2. This CDR3 contains 18 residues. Germline values: CDR1 SGHAT, CDR2 FQDESV (reference sequence). Unmatched junction bases numbered 9, after V lost 3 bases and J lost 0 bases. The chain's CDR3 is CASSFRAAGGLAKNIQYF. DNA of the CDR3: TGTGCCAGCAGCTTTCGAGCAGCGGGAGGTCTAGCCAAAAACATTCAGTACTTC.

This chain links TRBV6-1 with TRBJ1-4; the D gene is possibly TRBD1 (6 bases). V lost 0 bases to trimming and J lost 8 bases, with 13 bases between them. Germline loops: CDR1 MNHNS, CDR2 SASEGT. This CDR3 is built from 15 residues. CDR3 nucleotides: TGTGCCAGCAGTGAAGCGTACAGGGTGGACGAAAAACTGTTTTTT. Its protein is CASSEAYRVDEKLFF.

The chain recombines TRBV7-2 with TRBJ2-5; 13 nucleotides agree with TRBD2. The CDR3 totals 18 residues. Germline CDR1 and CDR2: SGHTA and FQGNSA. J gave up 4 bases and V 2 bases, and 10 bases lay outside the gene matches. The CDR3 DNA is TGTGCCAGCAGCTTATTCGGACTAGCGGGGGAGCTCCCAGAGACCCAGTACTTC. It translates to CASSLFGLAGELPETQYF. The full variable domain, rest sourced from reference TRBV7-2 and TRBJ2-5, is GAGVSQSPSNKVTEKGKDVELRCDPISGHTALYWYRQSLGQGLEFLIYFQGNSAPDKSGLPSDRFSAERTGGSVSTLTIQRTQQEDSAVYLCASSLFGLAGELPETQYFGPGTRLLVL.

The J gene is TRBJ1-1, the V gene TRBV19, with 9 bases aligning to TRBD1. V lost 7 bases to trimming and J lost 5 bases; unmatched junction nucleotides: 11. Germline assignment: CDR1 LNHDA and CDR2 SQIVND (reference sequence). The CDR3 sequence is 15 residues long. CDR3 DNA sequence: TGTGCCAGTAAAGTCTTCGGACAGGGGCCTACTGAAGCTTTCTTT. Its translation is CASKVFGQGPTEAFF.

The gene calls are TRBV7-9 and TRBJ1-2; TRBD1 might be the D (6 bases). CDR1 is SEHNR, CDR2 FQNEAQ, per germline (reference sequence). The CDR3 covers 14 residues. The V end was cut by 5 bases, the J end by 2 bases, with 12 bases between. The CDR3 reads CASSPSGQNYGYTF. DNA of the CDR3: TGTGCCAGCAGCCCCTCAGGACAGAACTATGGCTACACCTTC.